This T cell receptor (beta chain) was obtained from a study of PD-L1 blockade in urothelial cancer. Across the whole study: Study patients had been treated with 0 to 3 previous chemotherapy regimens. Blood samples had a median of approximately 150,000 T cells, tens of thousands of unique TCRs, and clonality roughly 0.08.

Indicated time point: pretreatment peripheral blood. The germline V gene encodes CDR1 SGHTA and CDR2 FQGNSA. The CDR3 is 14 residues long. V was clipped by 1 base and J by 0 bases, with 7 bases between them. Method: immunoSEQ multiplex PCR; TCRdb's copy keeps in-frame clones and lacks some. This sample has 60,000 or so clones, with around 86% found just once. This receptor was identified in a man aged 70 or older with urothelial cancer. The sequences come from PBMCs, collected around atezolizumab (anti-PD-L1) treatment. The chain carries TRBV7-2 and TRBJ2-7; unclear D gene. The CDR3 coding sequence is TGTGCCAGCAGCTTAGGCGGATTCTCCTACGAGCAGTACTTC. Its protein is CASSLGGFSYEQYF.